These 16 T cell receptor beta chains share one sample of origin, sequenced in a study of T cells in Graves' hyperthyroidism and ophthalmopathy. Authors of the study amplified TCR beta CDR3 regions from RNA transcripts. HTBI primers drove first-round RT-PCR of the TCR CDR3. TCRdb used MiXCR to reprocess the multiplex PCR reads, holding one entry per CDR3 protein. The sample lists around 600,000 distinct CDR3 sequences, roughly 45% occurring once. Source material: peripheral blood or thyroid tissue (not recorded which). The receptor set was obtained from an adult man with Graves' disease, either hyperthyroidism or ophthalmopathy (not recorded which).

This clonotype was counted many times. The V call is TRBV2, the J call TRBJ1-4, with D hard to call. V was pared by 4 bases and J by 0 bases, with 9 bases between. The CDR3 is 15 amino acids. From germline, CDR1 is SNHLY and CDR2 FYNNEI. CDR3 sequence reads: CASSASKTTNEKLFF. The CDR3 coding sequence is TGTGCCAGCAGTGCGTCCAAAACAACTAATGAAAAACTGTTTTTT.

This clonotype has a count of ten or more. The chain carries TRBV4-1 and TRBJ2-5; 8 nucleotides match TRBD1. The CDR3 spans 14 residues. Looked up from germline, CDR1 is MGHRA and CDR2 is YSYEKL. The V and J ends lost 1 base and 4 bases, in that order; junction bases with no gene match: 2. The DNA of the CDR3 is TGCGCCAGCAGCCAAGGGGACAGGAGAGAGACCCAGTACTTC. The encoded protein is CASSQGDRRETQYF.

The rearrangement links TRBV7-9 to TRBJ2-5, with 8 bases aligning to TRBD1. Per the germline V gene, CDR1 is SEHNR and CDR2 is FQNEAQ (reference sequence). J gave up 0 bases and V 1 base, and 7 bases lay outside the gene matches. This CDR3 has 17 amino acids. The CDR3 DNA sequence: TGTGCCAGCAGCTTAGGAACTCCGGACAGGGACCAAGAGACCCAGTACTTC. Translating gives CASSLGTPDRDQETQYF. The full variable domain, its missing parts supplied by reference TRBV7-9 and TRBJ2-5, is DTGVSQNPRHKITKRGQNVTFRCDPISEHNRLYWYRQTLGQGPEFLTYFQNEAQLEKSRLLSDRFSAERPKGSFSTLEIQRTEQGDSAMYLCASSLGTPDRDQETQYFGPGTRLLVL.

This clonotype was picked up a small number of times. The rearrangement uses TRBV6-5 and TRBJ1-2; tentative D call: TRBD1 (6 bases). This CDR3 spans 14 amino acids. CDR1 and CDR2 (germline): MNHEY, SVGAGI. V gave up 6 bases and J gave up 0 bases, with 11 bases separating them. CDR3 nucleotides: TGTGCCAGCAGGAAGCGACAGGCTAACTATGGCTACACCTTC. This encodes CASRKRQANYGYTF.

The CDR3 DNA reads TGCGCCAGCAGCTTGGAAGTTCTGGCAGACGGAGCTTTCTTT. As protein: CASSLEVLADGAFF. The chain links TRBV5-1 to TRBJ1-1, with D unclear. Trimming took off 0 bases at V and 10 bases at J, with 16 bases between the two ends. CDR1 is SGHRS, CDR2 YFSETQ, per germline. There are 14 residues in the CDR3. The full variable domain, its missing parts supplied by reference TRBV5-1 and TRBJ1-1, is KAGVTQTPRYLIKTRGQQVTLSCSPISGHRSVSWYQQTPGQGLQFLFEYFSETQRNKGNFPGRFSGRQFSNSRSEMNVSTLELGDSALYLCASSLEVLADGAFFGQGTRLTVV.

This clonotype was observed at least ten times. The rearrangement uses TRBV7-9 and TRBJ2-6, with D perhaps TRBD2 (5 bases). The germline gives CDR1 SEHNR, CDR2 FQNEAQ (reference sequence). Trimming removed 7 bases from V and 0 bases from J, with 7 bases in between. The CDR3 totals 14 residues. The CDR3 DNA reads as TGTGCCAGCATTCGGGGCTCTGGGGCCAACGTCCTGACTTTC. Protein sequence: CASIRGSGANVLTF.

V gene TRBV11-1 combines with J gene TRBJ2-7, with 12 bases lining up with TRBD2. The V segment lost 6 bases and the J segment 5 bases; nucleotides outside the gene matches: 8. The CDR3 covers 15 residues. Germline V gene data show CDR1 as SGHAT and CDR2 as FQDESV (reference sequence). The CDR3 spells CASSYPSGRVHEQYF. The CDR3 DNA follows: TGTGCCAGCAGTTACCCTAGCGGGAGGGTCCACGAGCAGTACTTC.

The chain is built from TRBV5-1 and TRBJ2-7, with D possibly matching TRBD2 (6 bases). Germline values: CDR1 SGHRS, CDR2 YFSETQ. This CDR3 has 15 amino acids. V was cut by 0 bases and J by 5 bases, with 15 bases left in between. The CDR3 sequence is CASSLVLAGSNEQYF. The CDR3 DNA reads TGCGCCAGCAGCTTGGTACTCGCGGGATCTAACGAGCAGTACTTC.

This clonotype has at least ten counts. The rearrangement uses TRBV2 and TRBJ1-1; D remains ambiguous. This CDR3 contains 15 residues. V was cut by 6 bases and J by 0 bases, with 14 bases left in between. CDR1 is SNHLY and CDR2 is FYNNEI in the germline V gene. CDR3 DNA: TGTGCCAGCAGCTCCGGGATGGGGATGAACACTGAAGCTTTCTTT. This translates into CASSSGMGMNTEAFF.

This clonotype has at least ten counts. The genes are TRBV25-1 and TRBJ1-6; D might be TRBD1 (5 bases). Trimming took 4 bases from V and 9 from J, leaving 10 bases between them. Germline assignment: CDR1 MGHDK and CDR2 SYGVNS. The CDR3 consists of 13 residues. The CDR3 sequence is CASSVGGVSPLHF. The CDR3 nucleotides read TGTGCCAGCAGTGTTGGGGGGGTTTCACCCCTCCACTTT.

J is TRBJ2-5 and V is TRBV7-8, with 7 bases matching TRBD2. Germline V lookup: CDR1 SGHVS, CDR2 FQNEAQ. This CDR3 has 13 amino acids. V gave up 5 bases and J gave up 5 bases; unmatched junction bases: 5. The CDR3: CASSPGRRETQYF. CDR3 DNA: TGTGCCAGCAGCCCCGGGAGGAGGGAGACCCAGTACTTC.

As DNA, the CDR3 is TGTGCCAGCAGTAGACAGCGCGGTTCCTACGAGCAGTACTTC. This codes for CASSRQRGSYEQYF. The chain carries TRBV12-3 or TRBV12-4 and TRBJ2-7; tentative D call: TRBD1 (5 bases). This CDR3 region has 14 residues. Trimming took off 5 bases at V and 1 base at J, with 12 bases between the two ends.

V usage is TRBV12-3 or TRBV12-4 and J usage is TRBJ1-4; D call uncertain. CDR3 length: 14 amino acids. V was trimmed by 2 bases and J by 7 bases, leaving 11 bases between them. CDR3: CASSLRRRGEKLFF. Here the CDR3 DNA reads TGTGCCAGCAGTTTACGGCGACGTGGTGAAAAACTGTTTTTT.

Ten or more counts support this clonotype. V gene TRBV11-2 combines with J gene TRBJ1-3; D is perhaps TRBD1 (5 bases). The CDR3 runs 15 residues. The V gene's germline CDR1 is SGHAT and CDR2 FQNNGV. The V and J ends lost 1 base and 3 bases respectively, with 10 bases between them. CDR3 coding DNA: TGTGCCAGCAGCTTAGCCTCAGGGCTTGGAAACACCATATATTTT. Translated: CASSLASGLGNTIYF.

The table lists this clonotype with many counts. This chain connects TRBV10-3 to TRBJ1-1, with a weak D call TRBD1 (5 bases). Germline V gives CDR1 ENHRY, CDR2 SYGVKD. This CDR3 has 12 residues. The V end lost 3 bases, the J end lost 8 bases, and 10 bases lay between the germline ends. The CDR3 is CAISDLGREAFF. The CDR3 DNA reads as TGTGCCATCAGTGATTTGGGGCGCGAAGCTTTCTTT.

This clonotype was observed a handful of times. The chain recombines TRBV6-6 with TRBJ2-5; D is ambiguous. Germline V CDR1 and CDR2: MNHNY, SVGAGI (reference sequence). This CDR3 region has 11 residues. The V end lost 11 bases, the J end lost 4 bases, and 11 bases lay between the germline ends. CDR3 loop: CASRETETQYF. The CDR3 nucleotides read TGTGCCTCCCGAGAAACAGAGACCCAGTACTTC.